A single sample is the source of the 26 T cell receptor beta chains below, sequenced in a study of human T cells and chemical hapten exposure. TCRdb reprocessed the RACE reads with MiXCR, giving one entry per CDR3 protein. The sample shows 75,000 to 90,000 distinct CDR3 sequences, roughly 10% of them seen only once. Stated time point: patch test 3, about 24 weeks after DPC sensitization. Described treatment: therapeutic diphenylcyclopropenone sensitization with weekly scalp DPC. Sequences were derived from whole blood, sampled in connection with sensitization to the hapten diphenylcyclopropenone (DPC). These receptors all stem from a woman between 45 and 65 years old with alopecia areata. Some clones in this sample may be carry-over from other donors' samples.

This clonotype was counted ten times or more. The CDR3 here is CASSKEQGVYSNQPQHF. The CDR3, as DNA: TGTGCCAGCAGCAAAGAACAGGGGGTGTATAGCAATCAGCCCCAGCATTTT. This chain joins TRBV21-1 and TRBJ1-5; TRBD1 is taken as the D call from the table, unchecked against the DNA. TRBV21-1 is a recognized pseudogene. This CDR3 comprises 17 residues.

The CDR3 loop is CASSPIGTGDNYEQYF. The CDR3 nucleotides are TGTGCCAGCAGTCCAATTGGGACAGGGGATAACTACGAGCAGTACTTC. This sequence joins TRBV25-1 and TRBJ2-7; 10 nucleotides match TRBD1. CDR1 and CDR2 (germline): MGHDK, SYGVNS. This CDR3 has 16 residues. V lost 5 bases, J lost 3 bases, and 10 bases stayed unmatched.

As to this clonotype: A single base separates this from a much larger clone, so it may be a read error. This chain connects TRBV18 to TRBJ2-4, with D unclear. There are 14 residues in the CDR3. V was shortened by 0 bases and J by 6 bases, with 9 bases between the two germline ends. Germline CDR1 is KGHSH and CDR2 is LQKENI. In DNA form, the CDR3 reads TGTGCCAGCTCACCACCGCCCGAAAGAAACATTCAGTACTTC. Its protein product is CASSPPPERNIQYF. Variable domain in full (rest from reference TRBV18 and TRBJ2-4): NAGVMQNPRHLVRRRGQEARLRCSPMKGHSHVYWYRQLPEEGLKFMVYLQKENIIDESGMPKERFSAEFPKEGPSILRIQQVVRGDSAAYFCASSPPPERNIQYFGAGTRLSVL.

This clonotype appeared many times. The rearrangement uses TRBV28 and TRBJ2-5; D is undetermined. This CDR3 is built from 13 residues. With 5 bases removed from V and 4 bases from J, the gap between germline ends came to 11 bases. Germline assignment: CDR1 MDHEN and CDR2 SYDVKM. The CDR3 reads CASSPQLGETQYF. Here the CDR3 DNA reads TGTGCCAGCAGTCCCCAACTGGGAGAGACCCAGTACTTC.

The J gene is TRBJ1-2, the V gene TRBV29-1, with unresolved D. Trimming removed 2 bases from V and 4 bases from J, with 5 bases in between. The CDR3 length is 11 residues. Germline V gives CDR1 SQVTM, CDR2 ANQGSEA. The CDR3 sequence: CSVEPFYGYTF. The CDR3 region has the DNA TGCAGCGTTGAACCTTTCTATGGCTACACCTTC.

Only a few counts were recorded for this clonotype. The chain recombines TRBV5-1 with TRBJ2-2; D unclear. Germline CDR1 reads SGHRS; CDR2 reads YFSETQ. Trimming left V 2 bases short and J 2 bases short, with 7 bases between. The length of the CDR3 is 14 residues. The CDR3 bases are TGCGCCAGCAGCTTTGGGAAAAACACCGGGGAGCTGTTTTTT. Translated, it gives CASSFGKNTGELFF.

Comment on this clonotype: A much larger clone lies a single base off, so this may be a read error. The chain has TRBV5-1 and TRBJ1-4; D is ambiguous. This CDR3 comprises 16 residues. CDR1 and CDR2 (germline): SGHRS, YFSETQ. The CDR3 loop is CASSLVGNPSSEKLVF. The CDR3 nucleotides read TGCGCCAGCAGCTTGGTCGGCAACCCGAGTAGTGAAAAACTGGTTTTT.

This clonotype was seen many times. The chain couples TRBV28 to TRBJ2-3; TRBD2 agrees at 11 bases. V dropped 5 bases and J dropped 3; count of bases not matched to a gene: 4. The CDR3 loop spans 15 amino acids. The germline V gene has CDR1 MDHEN and CDR2 SYDVKM. The CDR3 DNA is TGTGCCAGCAGTCCCCTAGCGGGAGGTACAGATACGCAGTATTTT. This codes for CASSPLAGGTDTQYF.

Only a few counts were recorded for this clonotype. The chain recombines TRBV20-1 with TRBJ2-5; D call uncertain. Germline V lookup: CDR1 DFQATT, CDR2 SNEGSKA (reference sequence). The CDR3 loop spans 13 amino acids. Trimming cost V 3 bases and J 3 bases, with 11 bases left between them. The CDR3, as DNA: TGCAGTGCTAGGCCCCTCGTCAAAGAGACCCAGTACTTC. Translated, it gives CSARPLVKETQYF.

This clonotype was seen ten or more times. The chain joins TRBV6-1 to TRBJ2-1; 15 nucleotides align to TRBD2. The V gene end was trimmed by 8 bases and the J gene end by 9 bases; junction bases not matched to a gene: 8. From germline, CDR1 is MNHNS and CDR2 SASEGT. CDR3 length: 15 residues. This chain's CDR3 is CASLRTSGRGGEQFF. The CDR3 DNA sequence: TGTGCCAGCCTGAGGACTAGCGGGAGGGGAGGTGAGCAGTTCTTC.

This clonotype appeared many times. The V and J genes are TRBV9 and TRBJ2-2, with D possibly being TRBD2 (5 bases). Germline assignment: CDR1 SGDLS and CDR2 YYNGEE. The ends were cut back, 0 bases at V and 5 bases at J, with 14 bases in the middle. The length of the CDR3 is 16 residues. CDR3 in amino acids: CASSVAPPGVTGELFF. Here the CDR3 DNA reads TGTGCCAGCAGCGTAGCTCCCCCCGGGGTAACCGGGGAGCTGTTTTTT.

The table lists this clonotype with a few counts. This rearrangement joins TRBV30 to TRBJ2-7; D is uncertain. V shed 3 bases and J shed 7 bases, with 7 bases lying between them. Germline V lookup: CDR1 GTSNPN, CDR2 SVGIG (reference sequence). This CDR3 is 10 amino acids long. The CDR3 loop reads CAWSGREQYF. CDR3 bases: TGTGCCTGGAGCGGCAGGGAGCAGTACTTC.

V is TRBV6-5 and J is TRBJ2-7; possible D gene TRBD1, 6 bases. The CDR3 sequence is 16 residues long. The germline gives CDR1 MNHEY, CDR2 SVGAGI. The V end was cut by 4 bases, the J end by 2 bases, with 18 bases between. Here the CDR3 DNA reads TGTGCCAGCAGTTCACTCCGGGACAAGGGCGCCTACGAGCAGTACTTC. This codes for CASSSLRDKGAYEQYF.

In this sample, this clonotype turned up a few times. The rearrangement links TRBV5-1 to TRBJ2-7; 8 nucleotides agree with TRBD2. V trimming: 4 bases; J trimming: 0 bases; junction bases outside the gene matches: 3. Germline V gene sequence: CDR1 SGHRS, CDR2 YFSETQ. This CDR3 is 14 amino acids long. The CDR3 DNA sequence: TGCGCCAGCAGCCACGGGGGGGACTCCTACGAGCAGTACTTC. Translation gives CASSHGGDSYEQYF.

This clonotype came up many times. The genes are TRBV18 and TRBJ1-1; no clear D gene. Trimming took off 3 bases at V and 4 bases at J, with 15 bases between the two ends. The CDR3 is 15 amino acids. Germline CDR1 KGHSH, CDR2 LQKENI. CDR3 nucleotide sequence: TGTGCCAGCTCACCCCCCTCAAGGTCGTCCACTGAAGCTTTCTTT. Translation: CASSPPSRSSTEAFF. Using reference TRBV18 and TRBJ1-1 for the parts outside the CDR3, the full variable domain is NAGVMQNPRHLVRRRGQEARLRCSPMKGHSHVYWYRQLPEEGLKFMVYLQKENIIDESGMPKERFSAEFPKEGPSILRIQQVVRGDSAAYFCASSPPSRSSTEAFFGQGTRLTVV.

This clonotype was recorded a few times. The chain carries TRBV2 and TRBJ2-7, with D possibly called TRBD1 or TRBD2 (5 bases each). V was pared by 7 bases and J by 7 bases, with 14 bases between. Germline CDR1 is SNHLY and CDR2 is FYNNEI. This CDR3 is 12 amino acids long. The CDR3 loop is CASTRREREQYF. CDR3 nucleotide sequence: TGTGCCAGCACGCGCAGGGAGAGGGAGCAGTACTTC.

This clonotype appeared a few times. This chain links TRBV4-1 with TRBJ2-1; no reliable D call. This CDR3 is 14 amino acids long. The germline CDR1 and CDR2 sequences are MGHRA and YSYEKL. V was shortened by 2 bases and J by 4 bases, with 9 bases between the two germline ends. The CDR3 spells CASSQQTGYNEQFF. In DNA form, the CDR3 reads TGCGCCAGCAGCCAACAAACTGGATACAATGAGCAGTTCTTC.

Concerning this clonotype itself: Germline and junction disagree at one end, which may indicate a read error. The rearrangement links TRBV7-8 to TRBJ1-1, with D tentatively TRBD1 (5 bases). The CDR3 length is 15 residues. Germline lookup yields CDR1 SGHVS and CDR2 FQNEAQ. The CDR3 loop is CASSLAGGTNTEVFF. The CDR3 bases are TGTGCCAGCAGCTTAGCCGGGGGAACGAACACTGAAGTTTTCTTT.

The chain combines TRBV20-1 with TRBJ2-1; TRBD2 agrees at 15 bases. Per the germline V gene, CDR1 is DFQATT and CDR2 is SNEGSKA (reference sequence). V dropped 6 bases and J dropped 3; count of bases not matched to a gene: 6. CDR3 length: 16 amino acids. The CDR3 coding sequence is TGCAGTGCCCTTGGACTAGCGGGAGGGGTCTACAATGAGCAGTTCTTC. It yields the protein CSALGLAGGVYNEQFF.

The J gene is TRBJ2-7, the V gene TRBV3-1; D ambiguous. V lost 1 base and J lost 10, with 11 bases in between. Looked up from germline, CDR1 is LGHDT and CDR2 is YNNKEL (reference sequence). The length of the CDR3 is 12 residues. CDR3 in DNA: TGTGCCAGCAGCCAAGTAGAAGCCACCCAGTACTTC. The encoded protein is CASSQVEATQYF.

Here the CDR3 DNA reads TGCAGTGTTGGGACAGCTAATTCACCCCTCCACTTT. Translated: CSVGTANSPLHF. V usage is TRBV20-1 and J usage is TRBJ1-6; TRBD1 aligns across 7 bases. Germline V lookup: CDR1 DFQATT, CDR2 SNEGSKA (reference sequence). The CDR3 contains 12 residues. After removal of 7 bases from V and 6 bases from J, the junction contained 3 bases not matched to a gene.

Many counts were recorded for this clonotype. The CDR3 is CASRMRATDTQYF. The CDR3, as DNA: TGTGCCAGCAGGATGAGGGCCACAGATACGCAGTATTTT. V usage is TRBV3-1 and J usage is TRBJ2-3, with D perhaps matching TRBD2 (5 bases). V was pared by 6 bases and J by 2 bases, with 9 bases between. From germline, CDR1 is LGHDT and CDR2 YNNKEL (reference sequence). The CDR3 covers 13 residues.

The CDR3 reads CASSPRTSGTQETQYF. CDR3 in DNA: TGTGCCAGCAGCCCCCGGACTAGCGGGACCCAAGAGACCCAGTACTTC. This chain joins TRBV7-2 and TRBJ2-5, with 12 bases matching TRBD2. The CDR3 runs 16 residues. The J segment lost 1 base and the V segment lost 5 bases, leaving 5 bases of the junction unmatched. Germline-derived CDR1 and CDR2 are SGHTA and FQGNSA.

In its sample, this clonotype was seen a few times. J is TRBJ2-5 and V is TRBV29-1; D not resolved. The CDR3 runs 15 residues. V dropped 3 bases and J dropped 3 bases, with 17 bases sitting between them. Germline V lookup: CDR1 SQVTM, CDR2 ANQGSEA. CDR3 in DNA: TGCAGCGTTGAGGAGAGGTATGGGCCAAAAGAGACCCAGTACTTC. Residues: CSVEERYGPKETQYF.

This clonotype was detected ten times or more. In DNA form, the CDR3 reads TGTGCCAGCAGCTCATCAGCGGGAGGTTGGGAGACCCAGTACTTC. This translates into CASSSSAGGWETQYF. The V and J genes are TRBV11-2 and TRBJ2-5; the match to TRBD2 covers 9 bases. Trimming at V came to 4 bases and at J to 5 bases, leaving 8 bases not matched to a gene. Germline CDR1 SGHAT, CDR2 FQNNGV. CDR3 size: 15 residues.

In this sample, this clonotype turned up a few times. The J gene is TRBJ2-7, the V gene TRBV19; TRBD2 matches 12 bases. From germline, CDR1 is LNHDA and CDR2 SQIVND (reference sequence). The CDR3 spans 16 residues. Trimming took 3 bases from V and 4 from J; bases not matched to a gene: 7. The CDR3 loop is CASSIPRLAGEYEQYF. CDR3 in DNA: TGTGCCAGTAGTATCCCTAGACTAGCGGGAGAATACGAGCAGTACTTC.